This entry features one T cell receptor beta chain sequence. The table lists this clonotype with many counts. Its antigen remains undetermined. No per-base quality is available; no much larger clone lies one base away. These data come from a study of breast tumors, draining lymph nodes, adjacent tissues (dated by TCRdb to 2016 to 2017). Concerning the study at large: Breast cancer patients provided tumor, adjacent nontumor tissue and axillary lymph nodes, and the study compared the TCR beta repertoires across these three sources. In human breast cancer, the study set out to assess how tumor, surrounding tissue and draining lymph node repertoires relate to one another and whether T cells might be exchanged between them.

Lymph node samples were obtained from the axillary draining lymph nodes of breast cancer patients. Sequencing instrument: Illumina HiSeq 2000. Multiplex PCR amplification was used to generate the TCR beta chain libraries. The amplified TCR beta chain products were analyzed by high-throughput sequencing. The public reads were run again by TCRdb, first through fastp at Q25 and then through MiXCR, and only productive beta chains were kept. Records with the same CDR3 protein are collapsed into one entry carrying the most frequent genes and DNA. Present in this sample are around 110,000 distinct CDR3 sequences, about 31% of which were seen just once. The leading ten clones occupy approximately 5% of the sample. Overall study outcomes, separate from this receptor: Tumor and nontumor tissue repertoires were significantly more similar in luminal-like than in basal-like breast cancer. The study presented the conclusion that tumor T cells originate in lymph nodes as consistent with a hypothesis, not as something directly demonstrated. Tumor T-cell repertoires showed less diversity than lymph node repertoires and more diversity than nontumor tissue repertoires, and tumor T-cell repertoires showed preferential V and J gene usage. The data were considered consistent with most tumor T cells being derived from the lymph node and subsequently expanding within tumor tissue.

V is cut by 7 bases and J by 0 bases, and the space between the germline ends is 8 bases. CDR1 and CDR2 are read off the germline V gene as SQVTM and ANQGSEA. From cysteine to phenylalanine, the CDR3 is 12 amino acids long. Of all the DNA, just the CDR3 is kept, 36 bases in frame from base 1. Sequenced: axillary lymph node tissue. The chain uses TRBV29-1 and TRBJ2-3; TRBD1 might be the D gene, on 5 matching bases. This receptor was obtained from a female donor with breast cancer. Some clones in this sample may be carry-over from other donors' samples. The CDR3 sequence is CSGGPSTDTQYF. The DNA sequence follows: TGCAGCGGGGGCCCCAGCACAGATACGCAGTATTTT.